Below, 27 T cell receptor beta chains from the same sample are listed, as sequenced in a study of spatial heterogeneity in lung cancer. TCRdb reprocessed the 5' RACE reads via MiXCR and lists one record per CDR3 protein. The sample consists of more than 2,000 distinct CDR3 sequences, roughly 26% of them appearing once. Documented time point: blood at routine non-recurrence follow-up after resection. Sequencing used PBMCs, obtained at follow-up. These receptors all stem from a male donor with early-stage non-small cell lung cancer.

As to this clonotype: This beta chain represents an off-target read in a library built for alpha chains; its size is of limited meaning. The genes are TRBV5-6 and TRBJ2-3, with D perhaps TRBD2 (5 bases). V lost 3 bases and J lost 6, with 14 bases in between. The CDR3 loop spans 14 amino acids. From germline, CDR1 is SGHDT and CDR2 YYEEEE. For the CDR3, the DNA is TGTGCCAGCAGCTCGGACTGGACCCGGGATACGCAGTATTTT. Encoded protein: CASSSDWTRDTQYF.

Turning to this clonotype: This beta chain is an unintended read in a library built for alpha chains; its size means little. The chain joins TRBV10-3 to TRBJ2-7, with a weak D call TRBD2 (6 bases). This CDR3 contains 15 residues. CDR1 and CDR2 from the germline V gene are ENHRY and SYGVKD. V gave up 0 bases and J gave up 0 bases, with 9 bases separating them. CDR3 nucleotides: TGTGCCATCAGTGAGTCGGGCGGGGCCTCCTACGAGCAGTACTTC. Encoded protein: CAISESGGASYEQYF.

Comments on this clonotype: This beta chain represents an off-target read in a library built for alpha chains; its size is of limited meaning. This chain links TRBV23-1 with TRBJ2-7, with a weak D call TRBD2 (5 bases). TRBV23-1 is an ORF; its function is uncertain. V was shortened by 0 bases and J by 3 bases, with 12 bases between the two germline ends. This CDR3 has 15 residues. The CDR3 sequence: CASSQSGQRIYEQYF. The CDR3 bases are TGCGCCAGCAGTCAATCAGGTCAGCGGATCTACGAGCAGTACTTC.

Comment on this clonotype: For a library built for alpha chains, this beta chain is a stray read; little rests on its size. The chain has TRBV7-2 and TRBJ2-2; TRBD2 matches at 8 bases. Losses at the gene ends were 6 bases for V and 4 bases for J; bases not matched to a gene: 7. The CDR3 runs 15 residues. The germline V gene has CDR1 SGHTA and CDR2 FQGNSA. This chain's CDR3 is CASSPKRESTGELFF. DNA for the CDR3: TGTGCCAGCAGTCCAAAGCGGGAGAGCACCGGGGAGCTGTTTTTT.

This clonotype counts as medium-sized. Because the library targeted alpha chains, this beta chain is an off-target read whose size means little. This sequence joins TRBV7-2 and TRBJ2-5; 11 nucleotides align to TRBD2. V was clipped by 4 bases and J by 4 bases; unmatched bases: 11. CDR1 and CDR2 (germline): SGHTA, FQGNSA. The CDR3 is 17 amino acids. The CDR3 protein is CASSSDLAGGRRETQYF. The CDR3 DNA reads as TGTGCCAGCAGCTCAGATTTAGCGGGAGGGAGGCGAGAGACCCAGTACTTC.

As to this clonotype: Because the library targeted alpha chains, this beta chain is an off-target read whose size means little. The genes are TRBV2 and TRBJ2-3, with a tentative D call TRBD2 (6 bases). Trimming left V 6 bases short and J 0 bases short, with 10 bases between. The germline CDR1 and CDR2 sequences are SNHLY and FYNNEI. The CDR3 sequence is 14 residues long. The CDR3 loop is CASRRDFSTDTQYF. As DNA, the CDR3 is TGTGCCAGCAGGCGGGACTTTAGCACAGATACGCAGTATTTT.

With respect to this clonotype: This beta chain is off target for a library built for alpha chains, so its abundance means little. CDR3 sequence: CASRPTGFKNIQYF. The DNA for the CDR3 is TGTGCCAGCAGACCTACAGGGTTCAAAAACATTCAGTACTTC. The chain links TRBV6-2 or TRBV6-3 to TRBJ2-4, with a tentative D call TRBD1 (6 bases). This CDR3 region has 14 residues. The V and J ends lost 6 bases and 3 bases respectively, with 12 bases between them. The V gene's germline CDR1 is MNHEY and CDR2 SVGEGT.

Regarding this clonotype: As an off-target read in a library built for alpha chains, this beta chain has a frequency of little significance. This sequence joins TRBV9 and TRBJ2-5; D uncertain. Germline V gives CDR1 SGDLS, CDR2 YYNGEE. Trimming left V 0 bases short and J 4 bases short, with 7 bases between. CDR3 length: 13 amino acids. The CDR3, as DNA: TGTGCCAGCAGCGTAGCTTGGGGAGAGACCCAGTACTTC. This translates into CASSVAWGETQYF.

On this clonotype itself: This beta chain appears as a stray read in a library generated for alpha chains; its size is not informative. The CDR3: CASSNFYEQYF. The CDR3 DNA sequence: TGTGCCAGCAGCAACTTCTACGAGCAGTACTTC. V usage is TRBV7-2 and J usage is TRBJ2-7; D not certain. The V gene lost 5 bases and the J gene lost 3 bases, with 5 bases spanning the gap. The CDR3 has 11 residues. Germline V gives CDR1 SGHTA, CDR2 FQGNSA. The complete variable domain, with remaining parts taken from reference TRBV7-2 and TRBJ2-7, reads GAGVSQSPSNKVTEKGKDVELRCDPISGHTALYWYRQSLGQGLEFLIYFQGNSAPDKSGLPSDRFSAERTGGSVSTLTIQRTQQEDSAVYLCASSNFYEQYFGPGTRLTVT.

This clonotype has just a few counts. This beta chain is a stray sequence in a library constructed for alpha chains; its clone size is not meaningful. The chain employs TRBV7-2 and TRBJ2-1; TRBD2 aligns across 8 bases. CDR1 and CDR2 (germline): SGHTA, FQGNSA. This CDR3 comprises 15 residues. The V and J ends lost 1 base and 7 bases, in that order; junction bases with no gene match: 6. The CDR3 DNA follows: TGTGCCAGCAGCTTAGGGCCAGCGGGAGTTAATGAGCAGTTCTTC. Protein product: CASSLGPAGVNEQFF.

As to this clonotype: The library was prepared for alpha chains; this beta chain is a stray read, so its frequency means little. The chain joins TRBV12-3 or TRBV12-4 to TRBJ2-2; a possible D gene is TRBD1 (6 bases). The CDR3 runs 14 residues. The V and J ends lost 7 bases and 1 base respectively, with 10 bases between them. The DNA for the CDR3 is TGTGCCAGCACCCAGACAGGGAACACCGGGGAGCTGTTTTTT. It translates to CASTQTGNTGELFF.

This clonotype appeared a few times. This beta chain appears as a stray read in a library generated for alpha chains; its size is not informative. The chain combines TRBV6-2 or TRBV6-3 with TRBJ2-2, with 8 bases matching TRBD1. V was clipped by 0 bases and J by 7 bases; unmatched bases: 13. The CDR3 covers 18 residues. Germline V gene data show CDR1 as MNHEY and CDR2 as SVGEGT. The CDR3 DNA is TGTGCCAGCAGTTACTCATACCCAAGGACAGGGAGGAACGGGGAGCTGTTTTTT. It translates to CASSYSYPRTGRNGELFF.

On this clonotype itself: This beta chain turned up in a library designed for alpha chains; as an off-target read, its abundance says little. The chain combines TRBV28 with TRBJ2-3, with a tentative D call TRBD2 (6 bases). This CDR3 contains 24 residues. V lost 3 bases and J 0 bases, leaving 37 bases between the germline ends. The germline V gene has CDR1 MDHEN and CDR2 SYDVKM. Written as DNA, the CDR3 is TGTGCCAGCAGTTTCGGGGGAAATTTTTTAGCCCCATATTTTTCTGGAACTAGCACAGATACGCAGTATTTT. Translating it yields CASSFGGNFLAPYFSGTSTDTQYF.

In its sample, this clonotype ranks as large. Being off target in a library aimed at alpha chains, this beta chain has a size of little meaning. The V call is TRBV28, the J call TRBJ2-1; no clear D. V lost 5 bases and J lost 9, with 11 bases in between. CDR1 and CDR2 (germline): MDHEN, SYDVKM. CDR3 length: 12 amino acids. CDR3 coding DNA: TGTGCCAGCAGTCCCGGAGTCAGTGAGCAGTTCTTC. Translated: CASSPGVSEQFF.

A few counts support this clonotype. Being off target in a library aimed at alpha chains, this beta chain has a size of little meaning. This chain connects TRBV10-2 to TRBJ2-7, with a tentative D call TRBD2 (6 bases). Germline V CDR1 and CDR2: WSHSY, SAAADI. CDR3 size: 13 residues. V gave up 7 bases and J gave up 0 bases, with 10 bases separating them. The CDR3 DNA reads as TGCGCCAGCACGGGGCGGGACTCCTACGAGCAGTACTTC. Translating gives CASTGRDSYEQYF.

Comments on this clonotype: This beta chain represents an off-target read in a library built for alpha chains; its size is of limited meaning. CDR3 bases: TGTGCCATCAGGGGGACTAGCGGGAGTTCCTACGAGCAGTACTTC. Encoded protein: CAIRGTSGSSYEQYF. The rearrangement uses TRBV10-3 and TRBJ2-7; 14 bases are a match to TRBD2. Germline V gene data show CDR1 as ENHRY and CDR2 as SYGVKD. The ends lost 6 bases at V and 1 base at J; junction bases unmatched: 2. The CDR3 runs 15 residues.

Notes on this clonotype: For a library built for alpha chains, this beta chain is a stray read; little rests on its size. The chain has TRBV27 and TRBJ2-7; 13 positions agree with TRBD2. Germline CDR1 reads MNHEY; CDR2 reads SMNVEV (reference sequence). This CDR3 region has 16 residues. Germline trimming cut 6 bases from V and 2 bases from J; bases unmatched to any gene: 7. DNA of the CDR3: TGTGCCAGCAGGACTCCCGGACTAGCGGGAGCCTACGAGCAGTACTTC. As protein: CASRTPGLAGAYEQYF.

As regards this clonotype: This beta chain is a stray read from a library made for alpha chains; its abundance is not meaningful. This chain joins TRBV28 and TRBJ2-1; no clear D. The CDR3 is 13 amino acids. Trimming took 6 bases from V and 4 from J, leaving 10 bases between them. Germline V CDR1 and CDR2: MDHEN, SYDVKM. CDR3 DNA: TGTGCCAGCAGCCCCCCTGGGTACAATGAGCAGTTCTTC. Translated, it gives CASSPPGYNEQFF.

This clonotype was detected only a few times. With the library built for alpha chains, this beta chain is off target and its frequency is not meaningful. The chain combines TRBV7-2 with TRBJ2-7; TRBD2 might be the D (5 bases). The CDR3 covers 16 residues. Per germline, CDR1 SGHTA and CDR2 FQGNSA. The V and J ends lost 4 bases and 2 bases respectively, with 18 bases between them. The CDR3 loop is CASSSSRTLVPYEQYF. DNA for the CDR3: TGTGCCAGCAGCTCCTCCCGGACTCTAGTGCCCTACGAGCAGTACTTC.

By frequency in the sample, this clonotype is medium-sized (0.01 to 0.1%). As an off-target read in a library built for alpha chains, this beta chain has a frequency of little significance. The rearrangement links TRBV5-4 to TRBJ2-1; tentative D call: TRBD2 (5 bases). The CDR3 has 13 residues. Trimming cost V 2 bases and J 8 bases, with 11 bases left between them. Germline V gives CDR1 SGHNT, CDR2 YYREEE (reference sequence). CDR3 nucleotides: TGTGCCAGCAGCTTAGGAGGACGGGATGAGCAGTTCTTC. It specifies CASSLGGRDEQFF.

In regard to this clonotype: This beta chain came through as a stray read in a library set up for alpha chains, and its size says little. The chain combines TRBV9 with TRBJ2-7; TRBD1 matches at 9 bases. The germline V gene has CDR1 SGDLS and CDR2 YYNGEE. The CDR3 consists of 15 residues. V was clipped by 4 bases and J by 5 bases; unmatched bases: 10. CDR3: CASSPLGDRVHEQYF. For the CDR3, the DNA is TGTGCCAGCAGCCCGTTGGGGGACAGGGTTCACGAGCAGTACTTC. The variable domain in full, with the rest retrieved from reference TRBV9 and TRBJ2-7, is DSGVTQTPKHLITATGQRVTLRCSPRSGDLSVYWYQQSLDQGLQFLIQYYNGEERAKGNILERFSAQQFPDLHSELNLSSLELGDSALYFCASSPLGDRVHEQYFGPGTRLTVT.

This clonotype was observed a few times. A library made for alpha chains picked up this beta chain off target, so its size means little. The chain employs TRBV7-6 and TRBJ2-7; D may be TRBD1 (5 bases). Looked up from germline, CDR1 is SGHVS and CDR2 is FNYEAQ. V gave up 5 bases and J gave up 2 bases, with 13 bases separating them. This CDR3 is built from 14 residues. The CDR3 DNA is TGTGCCAGCAGCCCGAATCTGGGGCCCTACGAGCAGTACTTC. Translation: CASSPNLGPYEQYF.

There are a few counts of this clonotype. A library prepared for alpha chains yielded this beta chain as an off-target read; its size is of little meaning. The chain carries TRBV7-9 and TRBJ2-4, with TRBD2 matching over 7 bases. This CDR3 region has 13 residues. The V gene's germline CDR1 is SEHNR and CDR2 FQNEAQ (reference sequence). Germline trimming cut 5 bases from V and 7 bases from J; bases unmatched to any gene: 5. In DNA form, the CDR3 reads TGTGCCAGCAGCCAGGGAGGGAGGAACATTCAGTACTTC. As protein: CASSQGGRNIQYF.

On this clonotype itself: Because the library targeted alpha chains, this beta chain is an off-target read whose size means little. In DNA form, the CDR3 reads TGCGCCAGCAGAAGAGACACAGAGGAGCAGTTCTTC. Translating gives CASRRDTEEQFF. The chain carries TRBV5-1 and TRBJ2-1; D is ambiguous. Trimming took off 5 bases at V and 10 bases at J, with 13 bases between the two ends. Per germline, CDR1 SGHRS and CDR2 YFSETQ. This CDR3 comprises 12 residues.

As concerns this clonotype: Because this beta chain is a stray read in a library intended to capture alpha chains, its abundance should not be given much weight. The chain recombines TRBV12-3 or TRBV12-4 with TRBJ2-1; 7 bases align to TRBD2. The CDR3 has 15 residues. The ends lost 6 bases at V and 0 bases at J; junction bases unmatched: 5. The CDR3, as DNA: TGTGCCAGCAGCCCACTAGCGCTCTCCTACAATGAGCAGTTCTTC. Its translation is CASSPLALSYNEQFF.

Comments on this clonotype: The library was built for alpha chains, so this beta chain is an off-target read and its size means little. The CDR3 loop is CASSETGRWTDTQYF. The CDR3 coding sequence is TGTGCCAGCAGCGAGACAGGGAGGTGGACAGATACGCAGTATTTT. V gene TRBV9 combines with J gene TRBJ2-3, with a possible D match to TRBD1 (7 bases). The CDR3 consists of 15 residues. V was trimmed by 3 bases and J by 3 bases, leaving 14 bases between them. Germline assignment: CDR1 SGDLS and CDR2 YYNGEE.

Turning to this clonotype: This beta chain is an unintended read in a library built for alpha chains; its size means little. The rearrangement joins TRBV11-2 to TRBJ2-1; TRBD2 might be the D (6 bases). Germline V CDR1 and CDR2: SGHAT, FQNNGV. The ends were cut back, 1 base at V and 4 bases at J, with 11 bases in the middle. The CDR3 is 15 amino acids. The CDR3 DNA follows: TGTGCCAGCAGCTTAGCGACTAGTAGGTACAATGAGCAGTTCTTC. It yields the protein CASSLATSRYNEQFF.